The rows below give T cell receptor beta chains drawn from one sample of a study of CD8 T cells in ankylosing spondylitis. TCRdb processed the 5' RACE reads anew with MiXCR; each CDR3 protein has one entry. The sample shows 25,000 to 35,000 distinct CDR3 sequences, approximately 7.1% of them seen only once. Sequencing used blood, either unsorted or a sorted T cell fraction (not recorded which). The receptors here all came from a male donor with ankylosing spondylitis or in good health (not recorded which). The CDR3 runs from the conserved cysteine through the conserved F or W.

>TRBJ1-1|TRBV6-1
CASSPYTASEAFF
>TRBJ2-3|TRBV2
CASSEGGALWSTDTQYF
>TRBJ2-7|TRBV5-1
CASSAGPGSYEQYF
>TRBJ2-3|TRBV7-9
CASSWASKGADTQYF
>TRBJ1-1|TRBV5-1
CASSLEPRWNTEAFF
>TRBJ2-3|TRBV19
CASTARGITDTQYF
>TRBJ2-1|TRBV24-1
CATSADNEQFF
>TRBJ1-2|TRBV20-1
CSARILVGDAEGYTF
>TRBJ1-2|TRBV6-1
CASSRQVLYGYTF
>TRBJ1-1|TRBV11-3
CASSLDSTAGAFF
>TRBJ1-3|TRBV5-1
CASSLDGVSSGNTIYF
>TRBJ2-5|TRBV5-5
CASSLASTYQETQYF
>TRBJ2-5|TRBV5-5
CASSPSIAGEGETQYF